The sequence of this T cell receptor beta chain was determined in a study of blood T cell repertoires in COVID-19. Study-wide background: Both acute and convalescent COVID-19 samples were obtained from the United States, Italy and Spain. Nucleic acid was either cDNA or gDNA, and it came from T cells, B-cell-depleted T cells, or PBMCs.

Profiled with immunoSEQ multiplex PCR; TCRdb holds only in-frame clones, not every one. The table includes roughly 140,000 clones, 84% detected once. Per germline, CDR1 SQVTM and CDR2 ANQGSEA. The CDR3 is 14 amino acids. V lost 3 bases, J lost 6 bases, and 14 bases lay in between. The clonotype comes from a man aged 50-60 years in a cohort exposed to, infected with or recovered from COVID-19 (not recorded which). The chain recombines TRBV29-1 with TRBJ2-2; a weak D match, TRBD2 (6 bases). Sequencing used PBMCs or T cells enriched from blood (not recorded which). The CDR3 loop is CSVEPWGVAGELFF. The DNA for the CDR3 is TGCAGCGTTGAGCCATGGGGGGTGGCCGGGGAGCTGTTTTTT.